These T cell receptor beta chains were read from a single sample in a study of cytomegalovirus exposure and HLA in healthy donors. Profiled with immunoSEQ multiplex PCR; TCRdb holds only in-frame clones, not every one. The top ten hold approximately 1.7% of the sample, which has some 190,000 clones, 65% to 85% seen once. Input material: PBMCs. The origin of the receptors is a man in his forties in good health and CMV-seropositive. Each CDR3 is given with its conserved first and last residue. Each record gives: D gene, J gene, clone size, CDR3 length, V gene, CDR3 protein, CDR3 DNA. The D gene is left open where the match is weak. Size is stated for part of the rows, as once, few or many counts, or as a class when the clone is expanded.

TRBD2 TRBJ2-5 . 15 TRBV6-4 CASSLIGGSQETQYF TGTGCCAGCAGTTTAATAGGCGGGAGCCAAGAGACCCAGTACTTC
. TRBJ2-3 . 14 TRBV7-2 CASSSITDTDTQYF TGTGCCAGCAGCTCCATCACAGACACAGATACGCAGTATTTT
TRBD1 TRBJ2-1 . 15 TRBV15 CATSRDRGSYNEQFF TGTGCCACCAGCAGGGACAGGGGATCCTACAATGAGCAGTTCTTC
TRBD1 TRBJ2-7 . 13 TRBV19 CASTGTGGRGQYF TGTGCCAGTACCGGGACAGGGGGCAGAGGGCAGTACTTC
TRBD2 TRBJ2-7 . 13 TRBV25-1 CASRGTSAYEQYF TGTGCCAGCCGGGGGACTAGCGCGTACGAGCAGTACTTC
TRBD1 TRBJ2-5 . 14 TRBV5-1 CASSLTGGAETQYF TGCGCCAGCAGCTTGACAGGGGGCGCAGAGACCCAGTACTTC
TRBD1 TRBJ1-2 . 13 TRBV4-3 CASSPRQGDGYTF TGCGCCAGCAGCCCGAGACAGGGTGATGGCTACACCTTC
TRBD1 TRBJ1-5 . 15 TRBV27 CASSLSPGTGQPQHF TGTGCCAGCAGTTTATCGCCCGGGACAGGCCAGCCCCAGCATTTT
TRBD1 TRBJ2-7 . 14 TRBV4-1 CASSPWTGGSRQYF TGCGCCAGCAGCCCTTGGACAGGGGGCTCGCGGCAGTACTTC
. TRBJ2-3 . 17 TRBV5-1 CASSLVPSARNTDTQYF TGCGCCAGCAGCTTGGTCCCTAGCGCAAGGAACACAGATACGCAGTATTTT
. TRBJ2-7 . 15 TRBV6-5 CASSYTPPGSHEQYF TGTGCCAGCAGTTACACCCCCCCGGGGTCCCACGAGCAGTACTTC
. TRBJ2-6 . 15 TRBV9 CASSVGFSGANGLTF TGTGCCAGCAGCGTGGGTTTCTCTGGGGCCAACGGCCTGACTTTC
. TRBJ1-5 . 15 TRBV19 CASSIIQAGNQPQHF TGTGCCAGTAGTATAATACAGGCGGGCAATCAGCCCCAGCATTTT
. TRBJ1-2 . 13 TRBV19 CASSIDRYYGYTF TGTGCCAGTAGTATAGACAGATACTATGGCTACACCTTC
TRBD2 TRBJ2-7 . 16 TRBV5-1 CASSLPVAGAYYEQYF TGCGCCAGCAGCTTGCCAGTAGCGGGAGCATACTACGAGCAGTACTTC
TRBD1 TRBJ1-6 once 15 TRBV5-1 CASSGQGFVGSPLHF TGCGCCAGCAGCGGACAGGGGTTTGTGGGTTCACCCCTCCACTTT
. TRBJ2-7 . 15 TRBV4-2 CASSQGQAETYEQYF TGTGCCAGCAGCCAAGGGCAAGCGGAAACCTACGAGCAGTACTTC
. TRBJ2-7 . 14 TRBV27 CASSSLASYYEQYF TGTGCCAGCAGTTCCCTAGCGTCGTACTACGAGCAGTACTTC
TRBD1 TRBJ2-7 . 14 TRBV28 CASSNRGRTNEQYF TGTGCCAGCAGCAACAGGGGGCGGACGAACGAGCAGTACTTC
TRBD2 TRBJ2-2 . 15 TRBV28 CASTRRRGGTGELFF TGTGCCAGCACCCGCCGGCGCGGGGGCACCGGGGAGCTGTTTTTT
TRBD2 TRBJ2-7 . 13 TRBV2 CASTRDYSYEQYF TGTGCCAGCACTAGGGACTACTCCTACGAGCAGTACTTC
TRBD1 TRBJ1-2 . 13 TRBV2 CASRAGGNYGYTF TGTGCCAGCAGGGCAGGGGGGAACTATGGCTACACCTTC
TRBD1 TRBJ1-2 few 15 TRBV5-6 CASSLGQGANYGYTF TGTGCCAGCAGCCTAGGACAGGGTGCTAACTATGGCTACACCTTC
. TRBJ1-2 . 13 TRBV7-8 CASSFRDTPGYTF TGTGCCAGCAGCTTCCGGGACACACCCGGCTACACCTTC
. TRBJ1-1 . 13 TRBV19 CASSPLGGTEAFF TGTGCCAGTAGTCCTTTGGGGGGCACTGAAGCTTTCTTT
. TRBJ2-2 . 14 TRBV5-5 CVANRDLNTGELFF TGTGTCGCTAACCGGGACTTAAACACCGGGGAGCTGTTTTTT
. TRBJ1-2 . 15 TRBV15 CATSRDPQVSYGYTF TGTGCCACCAGCAGAGACCCGCAAGTTAGCTATGGCTACACCTTC
. TRBJ2-7 . 13 TRBV11-2 CASSFTGPYEQYF TGTGCCAGCAGCTTTACGGGTCCCTACGAGCAGTACTTC
TRBD2 TRBJ2-7 . 14 TRBV6-6 CASSPAGVGSEQYF TGTGCCAGCAGTCCAGCGGGAGTGGGCTCCGAGCAGTACTTC
. TRBJ1-4 . 13 TRBV5-1 CASSEQDGEKLFF TGCGCCAGCAGCGAACAGGATGGTGAAAAACTGTTTTTT
TRBD1 TRBJ2-5 . 15 TRBV5-1 CASSPGTGERETQYF TGCGCCAGCAGCCCCGGGACAGGGGAAAGAGAGACCCAGTACTTC
. TRBJ2-7 . 12 TRBV4-2 CASSQDNYEQYF TGTGCCAGCAGCCAGGACAACTACGAGCAGTACTTC
. TRBJ1-4 . 14 TRBV28 CASRSGTINEKLFF TGTGCCAGCAGGTCCGGGACAATAAATGAAAAACTGTTTTTT
TRBD1 TRBJ2-2 . 14 TRBV6-4 CASRQGFSTGELFF TGTGCCAGCCGACAGGGGTTTAGCACCGGGGAGCTGTTTTTT
. TRBJ1-1 once 15 TRBV15 CATSMDSNRNTEAFF TGTGCCACCAGCATGGACAGTAATAGGAACACTGAAGCTTTCTTT
TRBD1 TRBJ1-5 . 14 TRBV7-2 CASSGGQNNQPQHF TGTGCCAGCAGCGGGGGACAGAATAATCAGCCCCAGCATTTT
TRBD2 TRBJ2-1 . 16 TRBV18 CASTRGTSGTYNEQFF TGTGCCAGCACGCGCGGGACTAGCGGGACCTACAATGAGCAGTTCTTC
. TRBJ2-5 . 13 TRBV7-2 CASSLEGLETQYF TGTGCCAGCAGCTTGGAGGGCCTTGAGACCCAGTACTTC
. TRBJ2-7 once 16 TRBV5-1 CASSPGVDRFSYEQYF TGCGCCAGCAGCCCGGGGGTGGACCGTTTCTCCTACGAGCAGTACTTC
. TRBJ2-3 . 12 TRBV9 CASSEPRDTQYF TGTGCCAGCAGCGAACCCCGGGATACGCAGTATTTT
. TRBJ2-7 . 13 TRBV4-2 CASSPTSFDEQYF TGTGCCAGCAGCCCAACTAGTTTTGACGAGCAGTACTTC
TRBD2 TRBJ2-2 . 20 TRBV27 CASRELGLAGLRRNTGELFF TGTGCCAGCAGAGAACTAGGACTAGCGGGACTCCGAAGGAACACCGGGGAGCTGTTTTTT